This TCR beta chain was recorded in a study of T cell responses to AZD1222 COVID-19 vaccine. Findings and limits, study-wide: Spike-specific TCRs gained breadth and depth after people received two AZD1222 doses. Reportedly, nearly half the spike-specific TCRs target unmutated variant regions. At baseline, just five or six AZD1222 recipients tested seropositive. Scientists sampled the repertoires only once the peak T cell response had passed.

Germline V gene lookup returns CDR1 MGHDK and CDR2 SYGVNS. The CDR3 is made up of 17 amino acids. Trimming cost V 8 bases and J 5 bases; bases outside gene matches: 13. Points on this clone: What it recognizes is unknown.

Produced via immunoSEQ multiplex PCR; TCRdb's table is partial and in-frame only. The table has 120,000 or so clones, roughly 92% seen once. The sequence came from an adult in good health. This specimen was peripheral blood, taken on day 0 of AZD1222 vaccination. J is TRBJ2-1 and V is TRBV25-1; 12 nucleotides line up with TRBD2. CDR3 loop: CASQGASRTSGNNEQFF. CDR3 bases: TGTGCCAGCCAGGGGGCGAGTAGGACTAGCGGGAACAATGAGCAGTTCTTC.